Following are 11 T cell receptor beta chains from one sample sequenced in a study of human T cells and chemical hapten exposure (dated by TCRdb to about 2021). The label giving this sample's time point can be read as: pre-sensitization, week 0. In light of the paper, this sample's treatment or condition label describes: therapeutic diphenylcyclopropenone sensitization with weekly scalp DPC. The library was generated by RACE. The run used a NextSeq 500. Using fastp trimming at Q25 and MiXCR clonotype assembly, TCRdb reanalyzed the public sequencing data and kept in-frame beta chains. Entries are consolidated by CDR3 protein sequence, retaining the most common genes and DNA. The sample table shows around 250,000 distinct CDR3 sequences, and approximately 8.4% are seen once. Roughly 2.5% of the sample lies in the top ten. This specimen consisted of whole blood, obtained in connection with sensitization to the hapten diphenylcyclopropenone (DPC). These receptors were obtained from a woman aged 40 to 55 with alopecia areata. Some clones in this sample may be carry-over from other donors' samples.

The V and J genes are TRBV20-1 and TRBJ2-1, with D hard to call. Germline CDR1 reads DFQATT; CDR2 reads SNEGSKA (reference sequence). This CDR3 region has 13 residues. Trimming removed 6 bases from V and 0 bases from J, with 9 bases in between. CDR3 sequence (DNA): TGCAGTGCGAAGCACAGCTCCTACAATGAGCAGTTCTTC. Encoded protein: CSAKHSSYNEQFF.

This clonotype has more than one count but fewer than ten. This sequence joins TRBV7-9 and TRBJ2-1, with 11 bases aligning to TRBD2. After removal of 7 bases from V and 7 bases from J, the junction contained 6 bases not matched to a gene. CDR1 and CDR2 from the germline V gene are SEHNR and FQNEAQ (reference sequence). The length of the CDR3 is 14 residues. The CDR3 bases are TGTGCCAGCACCCTACTAGCGGGAGTAAATGAGCAGTTCTTC. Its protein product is CASTLLAGVNEQFF.

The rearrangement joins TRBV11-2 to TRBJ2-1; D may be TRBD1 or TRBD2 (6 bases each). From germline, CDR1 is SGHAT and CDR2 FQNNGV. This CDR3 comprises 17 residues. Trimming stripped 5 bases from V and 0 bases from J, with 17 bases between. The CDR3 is CASSLGGGRSSYNEQFF. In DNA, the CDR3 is TGTGCCAGCAGCCTAGGAGGGGGACGGAGCTCCTACAATGAGCAGTTCTTC.

CDR3 protein: CAISEGSQGPRTNYGYTF. In DNA, the CDR3 is TGTGCCATCAGTGAAGGATCGCAGGGCCCCCGAACTAACTATGGCTACACCTTC. The rearrangement links TRBV10-3 to TRBJ1-2; D perhaps matches TRBD1 (5 bases). The CDR3 is made up of 18 amino acids. Germline V gene sequence: CDR1 ENHRY, CDR2 SYGVKD. V shed 3 bases and J shed 0 bases, with 20 bases lying between them.

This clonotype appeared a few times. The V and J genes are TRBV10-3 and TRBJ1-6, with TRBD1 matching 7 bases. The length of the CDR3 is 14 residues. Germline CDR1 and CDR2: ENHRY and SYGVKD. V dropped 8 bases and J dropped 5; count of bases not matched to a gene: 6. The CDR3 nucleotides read TGTGCCATCGGAATGACAGGGAATAATTCACCCCTCCACTTT. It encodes CAIGMTGNNSPLHF.

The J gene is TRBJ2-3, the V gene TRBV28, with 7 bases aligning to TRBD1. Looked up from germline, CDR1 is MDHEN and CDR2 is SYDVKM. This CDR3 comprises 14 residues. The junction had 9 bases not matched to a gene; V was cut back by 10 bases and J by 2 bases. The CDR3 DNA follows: TGTGCCACCGGAAGGGGACAGCACACAGATACGCAGTATTTT. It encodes CATGRGQHTDTQYF. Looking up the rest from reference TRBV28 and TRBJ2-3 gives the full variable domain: DVKVTQSSRYLVKRTGEKVFLECVQDMDHENMFWYRQDPGLGLRLIYFSYDVKMKEKGDIPEGYSVSREKKERFSLILESASTNQTSMYLCATGRGQHTDTQYFGPGTRLTVL.

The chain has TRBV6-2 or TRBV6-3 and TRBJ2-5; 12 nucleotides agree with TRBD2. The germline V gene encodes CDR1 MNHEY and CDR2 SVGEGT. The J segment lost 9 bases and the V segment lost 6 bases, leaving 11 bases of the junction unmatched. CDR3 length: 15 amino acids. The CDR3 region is CASSRPTSGSYAQYF. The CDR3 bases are TGTGCCAGCAGCCGACCGACTAGCGGGAGCTACGCCCAGTACTTC.

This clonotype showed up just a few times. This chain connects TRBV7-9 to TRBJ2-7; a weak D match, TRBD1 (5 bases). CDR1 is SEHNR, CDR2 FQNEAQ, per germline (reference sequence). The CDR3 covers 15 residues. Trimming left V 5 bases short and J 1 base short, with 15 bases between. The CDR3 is CASSPPDSASYEQYF. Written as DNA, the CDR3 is TGTGCCAGCAGCCCTCCCGACAGCGCTTCCTACGAGCAGTACTTC.

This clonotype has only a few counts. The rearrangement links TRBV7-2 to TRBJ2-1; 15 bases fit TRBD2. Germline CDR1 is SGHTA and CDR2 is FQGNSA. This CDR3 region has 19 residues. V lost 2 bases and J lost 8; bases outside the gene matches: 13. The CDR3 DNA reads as TGTGCCAGCAGCTTACGGACTAGCGGGAGGGCCCTTGTACGCCATGAGCAGTTCTTC. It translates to CASSLRTSGRALVRHEQFF.

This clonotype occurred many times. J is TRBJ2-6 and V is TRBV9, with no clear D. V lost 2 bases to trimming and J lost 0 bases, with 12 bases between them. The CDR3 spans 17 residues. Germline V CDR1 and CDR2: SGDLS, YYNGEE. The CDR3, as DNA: TGTGCCAGCAGCGTGCGAGTGGCACGCTCTGGGGCCAACGTCCTGACTTTC. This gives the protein CASSVRVARSGANVLTF.

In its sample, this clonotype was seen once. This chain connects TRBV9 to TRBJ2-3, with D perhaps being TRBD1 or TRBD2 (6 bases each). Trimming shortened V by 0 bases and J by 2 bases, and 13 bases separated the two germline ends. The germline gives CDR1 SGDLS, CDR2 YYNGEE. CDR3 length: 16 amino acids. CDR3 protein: CASSVGGRGPTDTQYF. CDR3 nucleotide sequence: TGTGCCAGCAGCGTAGGAGGTCGGGGGCCCACAGATACGCAGTATTTT.